Described below is a single T cell receptor (beta chain) sequence and its context. Antigen specificity is unknown. Donors, without exception, were Caucasian adults residing in Nashville, Tennessee. This entry comes from a study of shared clonotypes between healthy human individuals. Across the study: Per donor, three plates held CD4 naive cells, three held CD4 memory, two held CD8 naive and one held CD8 memory. The study, taken as a whole, reports: Generation probabilities were higher for clonotypes shared across all four sorted-subset donors than for unshared ones.

An even split of each subset's genomic DNA across several immunoSEQ plates was performed. The repertoire was sequenced with immunoSEQ multiplex PCR; TCRdb's copy has only in-frame clones and lacks some. The sample lists roughly 640,000 clones; roughly 97% were seen once. The CDR3 consists of 16 residues. CDR1 is MDHEN and CDR2 is SYDVKM in the germline V gene. The J segment lost 0 bases and the V segment lost 7 bases, leaving 6 bases of the junction unmatched. The chain carries TRBV28 and TRBJ1-5; 10 nucleotides align to TRBD1. The receptor was isolated from a woman aged 25 to 39 in good health. Sequencing was done on a sample of naive CD4+ T cells sorted from blood. Subset indicated: CD45RA+ positively selected. The CDR3 loop is CASIGQGGYSNQPQHF. Here the CDR3 DNA reads TGTGCCAGCATCGGACAGGGGGGATATAGCAATCAGCCCCAGCATTTT.